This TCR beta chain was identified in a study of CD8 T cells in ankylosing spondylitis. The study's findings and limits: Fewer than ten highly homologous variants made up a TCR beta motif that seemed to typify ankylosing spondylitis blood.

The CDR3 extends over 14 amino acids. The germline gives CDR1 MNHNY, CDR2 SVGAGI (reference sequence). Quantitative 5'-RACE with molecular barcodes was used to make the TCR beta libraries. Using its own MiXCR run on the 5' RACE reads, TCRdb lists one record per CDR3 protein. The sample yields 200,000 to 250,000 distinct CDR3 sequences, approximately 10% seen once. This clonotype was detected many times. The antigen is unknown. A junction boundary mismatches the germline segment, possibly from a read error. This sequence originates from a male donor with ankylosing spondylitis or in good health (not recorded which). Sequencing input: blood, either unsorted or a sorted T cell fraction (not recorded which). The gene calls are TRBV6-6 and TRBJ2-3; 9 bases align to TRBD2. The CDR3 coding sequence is TGCGCCAGCAGCTTGACTAGCGGCTTAGATACGCAGTATTTT. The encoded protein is CASSLTSGLDTQYF.